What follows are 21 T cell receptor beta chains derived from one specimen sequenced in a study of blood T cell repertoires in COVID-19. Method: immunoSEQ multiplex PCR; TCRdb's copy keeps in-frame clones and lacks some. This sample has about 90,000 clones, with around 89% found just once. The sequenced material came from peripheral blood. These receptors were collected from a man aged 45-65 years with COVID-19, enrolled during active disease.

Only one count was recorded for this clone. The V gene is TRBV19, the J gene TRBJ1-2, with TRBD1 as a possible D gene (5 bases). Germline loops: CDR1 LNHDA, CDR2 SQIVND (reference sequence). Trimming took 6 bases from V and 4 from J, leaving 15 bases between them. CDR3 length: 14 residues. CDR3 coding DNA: TGTGCCAGTAGGGAGATGGGACTGCTCTATGGCTACACCTTC. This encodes CASREMGLLYGYTF.

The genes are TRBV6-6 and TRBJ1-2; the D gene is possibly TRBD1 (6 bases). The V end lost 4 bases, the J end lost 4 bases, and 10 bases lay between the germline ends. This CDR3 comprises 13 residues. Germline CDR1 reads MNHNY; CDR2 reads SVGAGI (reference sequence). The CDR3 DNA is TGTGCCAGCAGTTTGGACAGTTTCTATGGCTACACCTTC. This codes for CASSLDSFYGYTF.

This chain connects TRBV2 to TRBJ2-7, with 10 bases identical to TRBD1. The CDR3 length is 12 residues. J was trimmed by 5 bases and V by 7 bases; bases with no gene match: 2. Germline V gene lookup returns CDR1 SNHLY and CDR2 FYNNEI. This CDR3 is CASTDRGDEQYF. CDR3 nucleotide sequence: TGTGCCAGCACGGACAGGGGGGACGAGCAGTACTTC. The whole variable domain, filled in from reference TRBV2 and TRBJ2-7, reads EPEVTQTPSHQVTQMGQEVILRCVPISNHLYFYWYRQILGQKVEFLVSFYNNEISEKSEIFDDQFSVERPDGSNFTLKIRSTKLEDSAMYFCASTDRGDEQYFGPGTRLTVT.

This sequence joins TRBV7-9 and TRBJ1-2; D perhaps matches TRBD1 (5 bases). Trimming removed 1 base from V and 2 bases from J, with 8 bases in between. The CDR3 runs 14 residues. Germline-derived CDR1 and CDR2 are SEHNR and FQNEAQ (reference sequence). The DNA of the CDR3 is TGTGCCAGCAGCTTAGGGCAGGGAAACTATGGCTACACCTTC. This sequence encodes CASSLGQGNYGYTF.

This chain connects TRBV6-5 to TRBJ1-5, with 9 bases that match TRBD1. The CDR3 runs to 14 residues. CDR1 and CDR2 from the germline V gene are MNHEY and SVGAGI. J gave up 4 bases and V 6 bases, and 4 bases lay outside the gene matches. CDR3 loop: CASRATGGNQPQHF. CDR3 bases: TGTGCCAGCAGAGCGACAGGGGGGAATCAGCCCCAGCATTTT.

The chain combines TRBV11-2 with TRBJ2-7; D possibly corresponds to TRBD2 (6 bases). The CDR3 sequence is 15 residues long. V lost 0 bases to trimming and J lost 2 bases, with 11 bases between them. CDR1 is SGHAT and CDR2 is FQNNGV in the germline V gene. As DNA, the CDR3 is TGTGCCAGCAGCTTAGAAGACCGGGGGACCTACGAGCAGTACTTC. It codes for CASSLEDRGTYEQYF.

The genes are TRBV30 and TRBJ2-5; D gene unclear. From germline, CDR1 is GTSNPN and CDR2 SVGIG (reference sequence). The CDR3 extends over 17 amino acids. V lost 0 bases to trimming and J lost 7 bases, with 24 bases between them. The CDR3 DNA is TGTGCCTGGAGTGTATTGAAAGGTGCTAGTTGGTATGGGACCCAGTACTTC. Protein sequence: CAWSVLKGASWYGTQYF.

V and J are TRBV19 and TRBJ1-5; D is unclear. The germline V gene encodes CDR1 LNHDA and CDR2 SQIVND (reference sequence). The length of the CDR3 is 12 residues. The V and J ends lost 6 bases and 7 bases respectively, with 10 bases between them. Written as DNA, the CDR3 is TGTGCCAGTAGAGAGCGAGACCAGCCCCAGCATTTT. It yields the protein CASRERDQPQHF.

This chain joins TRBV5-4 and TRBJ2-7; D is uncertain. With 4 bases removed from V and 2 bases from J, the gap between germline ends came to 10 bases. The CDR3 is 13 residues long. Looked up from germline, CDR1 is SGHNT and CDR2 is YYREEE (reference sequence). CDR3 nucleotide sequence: TGTGCCAGCAGCCCCACACCCACCTACGAGCAGTACTTC. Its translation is CASSPTPTYEQYF.

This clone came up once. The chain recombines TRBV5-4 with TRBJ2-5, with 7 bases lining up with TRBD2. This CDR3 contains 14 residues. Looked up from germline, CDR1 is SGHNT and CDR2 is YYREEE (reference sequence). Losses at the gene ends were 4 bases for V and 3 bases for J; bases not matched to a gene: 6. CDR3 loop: CASSAGLEEETQYF. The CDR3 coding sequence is TGTGCCAGCAGCGCCGGACTAGAAGAAGAGACCCAGTACTTC.

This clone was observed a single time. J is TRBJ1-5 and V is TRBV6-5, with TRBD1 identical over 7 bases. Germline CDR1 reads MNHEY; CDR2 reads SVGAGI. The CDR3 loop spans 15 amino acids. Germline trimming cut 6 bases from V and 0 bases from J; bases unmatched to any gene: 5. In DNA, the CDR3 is TGTGCCAGCAGGCCGACAGGGAATAGCAATCAGCCCCAGCATTTT. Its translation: CASRPTGNSNQPQHF.

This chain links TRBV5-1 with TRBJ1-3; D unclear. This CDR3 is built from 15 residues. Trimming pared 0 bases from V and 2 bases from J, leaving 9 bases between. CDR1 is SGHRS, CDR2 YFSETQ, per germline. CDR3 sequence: CASSLVSSAGNTIYF. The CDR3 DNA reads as TGCGCCAGCAGCTTGGTGTCAAGCGCTGGAAACACCATATATTTT.

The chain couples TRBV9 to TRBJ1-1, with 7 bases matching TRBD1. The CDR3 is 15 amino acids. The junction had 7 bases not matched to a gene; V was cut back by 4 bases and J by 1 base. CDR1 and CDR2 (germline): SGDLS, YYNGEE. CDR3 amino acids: CASSPQGQPNTEAFF. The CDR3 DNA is TGTGCCAGCAGCCCCCAGGGACAGCCGAACACTGAAGCTTTCTTT. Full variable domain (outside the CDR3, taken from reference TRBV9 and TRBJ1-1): DSGVTQTPKHLITATGQRVTLRCSPRSGDLSVYWYQQSLDQGLQFLIQYYNGEERAKGNILERFSAQQFPDLHSELNLSSLELGDSALYFCASSPQGQPNTEAFFGQGTRLTVV.

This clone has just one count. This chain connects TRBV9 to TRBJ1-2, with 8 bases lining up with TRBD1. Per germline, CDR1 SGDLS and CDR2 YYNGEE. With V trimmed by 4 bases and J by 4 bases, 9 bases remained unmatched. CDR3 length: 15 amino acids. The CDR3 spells CASSSDRGGGYGYTF. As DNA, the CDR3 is TGTGCCAGCAGCTCAGACAGGGGAGGAGGCTATGGCTACACCTTC. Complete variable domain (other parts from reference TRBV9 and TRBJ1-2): DSGVTQTPKHLITATGQRVTLRCSPRSGDLSVYWYQQSLDQGLQFLIQYYNGEERAKGNILERFSAQQFPDLHSELNLSSLELGDSALYFCASSSDRGGGYGYTFGSGTRLTVV.

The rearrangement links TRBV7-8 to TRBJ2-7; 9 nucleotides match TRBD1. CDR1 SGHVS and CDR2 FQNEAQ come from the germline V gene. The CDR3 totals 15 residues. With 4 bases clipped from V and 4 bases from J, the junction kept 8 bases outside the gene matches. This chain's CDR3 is CASSSPGTGSYEQYF. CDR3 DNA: TGTGCCAGCAGCTCGCCCGGGACAGGGAGTTACGAGCAGTACTTC.

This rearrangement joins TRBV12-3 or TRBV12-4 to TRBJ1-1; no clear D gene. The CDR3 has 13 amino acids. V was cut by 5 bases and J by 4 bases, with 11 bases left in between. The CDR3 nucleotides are TGTGCCAGCAGTCCCCCACTCGGCACTGAAGCTTTCTTT. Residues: CASSPPLGTEAFF.

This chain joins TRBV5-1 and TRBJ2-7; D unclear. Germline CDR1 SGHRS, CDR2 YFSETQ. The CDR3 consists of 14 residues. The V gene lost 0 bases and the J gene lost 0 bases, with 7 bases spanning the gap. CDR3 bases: TGCGCCAGCAGCTTGGGACATAGCTCCTACGAGCAGTACTTC. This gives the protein CASSLGHSSYEQYF. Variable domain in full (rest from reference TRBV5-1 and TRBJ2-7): KAGVTQTPRYLIKTRGQQVTLSCSPISGHRSVSWYQQTPGQGLQFLFEYFSETQRNKGNFPGRFSGRQFSNSRSEMNVSTLELGDSALYLCASSLGHSSYEQYFGPGTRLTVT.

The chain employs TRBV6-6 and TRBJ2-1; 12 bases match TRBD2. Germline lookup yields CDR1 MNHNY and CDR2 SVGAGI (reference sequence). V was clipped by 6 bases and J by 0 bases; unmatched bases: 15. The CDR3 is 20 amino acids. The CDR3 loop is CASSRPPLAGGPSSYNEQFF. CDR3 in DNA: TGTGCCAGCAGCCGCCCCCCACTAGCGGGGGGCCCCAGCTCCTACAATGAGCAGTTCTTC.

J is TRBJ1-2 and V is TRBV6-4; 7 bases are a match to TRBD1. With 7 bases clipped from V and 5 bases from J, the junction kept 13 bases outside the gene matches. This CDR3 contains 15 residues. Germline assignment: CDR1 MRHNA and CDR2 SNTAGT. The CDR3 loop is CASIAQGKRRYGYTF. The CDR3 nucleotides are TGTGCCAGCATCGCACAGGGGAAGAGGAGGTATGGCTACACCTTC.

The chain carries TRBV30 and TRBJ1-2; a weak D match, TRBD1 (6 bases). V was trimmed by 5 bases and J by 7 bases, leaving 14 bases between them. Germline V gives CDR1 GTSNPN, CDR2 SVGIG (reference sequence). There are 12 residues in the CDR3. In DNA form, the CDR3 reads TGTGCCTGGGGCACAGGGTATTTTGGCTACACCTTC. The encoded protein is CAWGTGYFGYTF.

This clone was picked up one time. The CDR3 DNA reads as TGTGCCAGCAGCTTAGAAGGGGTGGTAGGGACTGAAGCTTTCTTT. Its translation: CASSLEGVVGTEAFF. V usage is TRBV7-2 and J usage is TRBJ1-1; TRBD1 is a possible D gene (5 bases). CDR3 length: 15 residues. With 1 base removed from V and 5 bases from J, the gap between germline ends came to 14 bases. Germline CDR1 reads SGHTA; CDR2 reads FQGNSA. Full variable domain (outside the CDR3, taken from reference TRBV7-2 and TRBJ1-1): GAGVSQSPSNKVTEKGKDVELRCDPISGHTALYWYRQSLGQGLEFLIYFQGNSAPDKSGLPSDRFSAERTGGSVSTLTIQRTQQEDSAVYLCASSLEGVVGTEAFFGQGTRLTVV.